One and the same sample provided the 7 T cell receptor beta chains below, sequenced in a study of identical twins. TCRdb reprocessed the 5' RACE reads with MiXCR, giving one entry per CDR3 protein. The sample lists hundreds of thousands of distinct CDR3 sequences, 12% seen once, with about 1.6% in the top ten. These sequences were also reported in another study, on yellow fever vaccine responses in identical twins.

The sample comprised PBMCs. The receptors derive from a woman aged 18 to 35 in good health.

At least ten counts were recorded for this clonotype. The V call is TRBV2, the J call TRBJ2-1; D is ambiguous. The CDR3 has 13 amino acids. V was trimmed by 3 bases and J by 6 bases, leaving 9 bases between them. Germline V gives CDR1 SNHLY, CDR2 FYNNEI. The CDR3 sequence is CASSEGILNEQFF. CDR3 DNA: TGTGCCAGCAGTGAGGGGATCCTCAATGAGCAGTTCTTC. The full variable domain, in which reference TRBV2 and TRBJ2-1 provide the parts outside the CDR3, is EPEVTQTPSHQVTQMGQEVILRCVPISNHLYFYWYRQILGQKVEFLVSFYNNEISEKSEIFDDQFSVERPDGSNFTLKIRSTKLEDSAMYFCASSEGILNEQFFGPGTRLTVL.

This rearrangement joins TRBV27 to TRBJ1-4; 11 nucleotides agree with TRBD1. The CDR3 is 15 residues long. Per germline, CDR1 MNHEY and CDR2 SMNVEV (reference sequence). Trimming removed 5 bases from V and 7 bases from J; junction bases left unmatched: 6. The CDR3 reads CASSIRDRGGEKLFF. The CDR3 DNA reads as TGTGCCAGCAGTATCCGGGACAGGGGGGGTGAAAAACTGTTTTTT.

Details on this clonotype: A clone one base away is much larger, so this may be a read error. V and J are TRBV12-3 or TRBV12-4 and TRBJ1-1; maybe TRBD1 (6 bases). This CDR3 comprises 12 residues. CDR3 nucleotides: TGTGCCAGCACCCTTCCAGGGGCGGGGGCTTGCTTT. It translates to CASTLPGAGACF.

This clonotype was seen repeatedly, ten times or more. The chain joins TRBV4-1 to TRBJ2-7; no clear D. With 0 bases removed from V and 3 bases from J, the gap between germline ends came to 15 bases. The length of the CDR3 is 16 residues. The germline CDR1 and CDR2 sequences are MGHRA and YSYEKL. The DNA of the CDR3 is TGCGCCAGCAGCCAAGATTATGGCAGGATCGGCTACGAGCAGTACTTC. Translating gives CASSQDYGRIGYEQYF.

A single count supports this clonotype. J is TRBJ1-4 and V is TRBV5-1; D gene uncertain. This CDR3 has 15 amino acids. V was pared by 0 bases and J by 8 bases, with 14 bases between. Per germline, CDR1 SGHRS and CDR2 YFSETQ. For the CDR3, the DNA is TGCGCCAGCAGCTTGGGGTCCCGACGTGAAGAAAAACTGTTTTTT. Translated: CASSLGSRREEKLFF.

A few counts support this clonotype. This chain links TRBV11-2 with TRBJ2-7; possible D gene TRBD1, 6 bases. V was cut by 6 bases and J by 3 bases, with 15 bases left in between. Per the germline V gene, CDR1 is SGHAT and CDR2 is FQNNGV. The CDR3 extends over 14 amino acids. The CDR3 is CASRTGQGFYEQYF. For the CDR3, the DNA is TGTGCCAGCAGGACAGGCCAGGGGTTCTACGAGCAGTACTTC.

The chain carries TRBV19 and TRBJ2-7; TRBD2 is a possible D gene (5 bases). Germline V gives CDR1 LNHDA, CDR2 SQIVND (reference sequence). Trimming shortened V by 3 bases and J by 0 bases, and 18 bases separated the two germline ends. The CDR3 sequence is 17 residues long. In DNA, the CDR3 is TGTGCCAGTAGTATGAGTCGAGTGTGGGAGAGCTCCTACGAGCAGTACTTC. Protein sequence: CASSMSRVWESSYEQYF.